What follows describes a single T cell receptor beta chain. This entry comes from a study of shared T cell receptors in the human thymus. The trim removed 2 bases at V and 7 bases at J, leaving 6 bases unmatched. Germline V gene data show CDR1 as MNHNS and CDR2 as SASEGT. The CDR3 is made up of 16 amino acids. Sequencing used immunoSEQ multiplex PCR; TCRdb keeps in-frame clones, though not all of them. The data contain some 700,000 clones, approximately 83% of them singletons. This sample also appeared in a second study, on human thymus T cells. From that study: Thymus tissue for the work was resected from patients undergoing corrective heart surgery. Related work found strong thymic repertoire overlap between unrelated individuals.

Sequencing was carried out using thymocytes. The chain links TRBV6-1 to TRBJ2-1, with TRBD2 matching over 12 bases. This TCR derives from a girl under three years old with a congenital heart defect. The CDR3 region has the DNA TGTGCCAGCAGTGAATCGACTAGCGGGGGTAGGAATGAGCAGTTCTTC. It yields the protein CASSESTSGGRNEQFF.